One and the same sample provided the 23 T cell receptor beta chains below, sequenced in a study of T cells in pancreatic ductal adenocarcinoma. Surgery without prior neoadjuvant therapy was the treatment of the selected pancreatic ductal adenocarcinoma patients. Clones were sequenced by immunoSEQ multiplex PCR, and TCRdb holds only the in-frame ones, with some missing. The sample has about 16,000 clones, approximately 91% seen once; the top ten hold approximately 1%. The sample was PBMCs. Every receptor here comes from a human donor with pancreatic ductal adenocarcinoma.

This clone has only a few counts. This rearrangement joins TRBV5-1 to TRBJ2-2; D possibly corresponds to TRBD1 (6 bases). The CDR3 contains 14 residues. The V gene lost 2 bases and the J gene lost 2 bases, with 7 bases spanning the gap. The germline V gene encodes CDR1 SGHRS and CDR2 YFSETQ. CDR3 protein: CASSFRGNTGELFF. The CDR3 DNA sequence: TGCGCCAGCAGCTTCAGGGGCAACACCGGGGAGCTGTTTTTT.

This clone showed up just once. The chain has TRBV5-1 and TRBJ2-3; 12 positions agree with TRBD2. The CDR3 loop spans 16 amino acids. V trimming: 4 bases; J trimming: 2 bases; junction bases outside the gene matches: 5. Germline lookup yields CDR1 SGHRS and CDR2 YFSETQ. The CDR3 region is CASSQGLAGLTDTQYF. The CDR3 nucleotides read TGCGCCAGCAGCCAAGGACTAGCGGGGCTCACAGATACGCAGTATTTT.

The J gene is TRBJ2-5, the V gene TRBV11-3, with a weak D call TRBD2 (5 bases). The CDR3 is 14 residues long. V lost 1 base and J 1 base, leaving 7 bases between the germline ends. Germline V CDR1 and CDR2: SGHNT, YENEEA. The CDR3 spells CASSLGSGQETQYF. The CDR3 DNA follows: TGTGCCAGCAGCTTAGGCAGCGGCCAAGAGACCCAGTACTTC. The full variable domain, its missing parts supplied by reference TRBV11-3 and TRBJ2-5, is EAGVVQSPRYKIIEKKQPVAFWCNPISGHNTLYWYLQNLGQGPELLIRYENEEAVDDSQLPKDRFSAERLKGVDSTLKIQPAELGDSAVYLCASSLGSGQETQYFGPGTRLLVL.

In this sample, this clone turned up a few times. The V gene is TRBV5-1, the J gene TRBJ2-1; D unclear. Germline-derived CDR1 and CDR2 are SGHRS and YFSETQ. With 5 bases removed from V and 5 bases from J, the gap between germline ends came to 11 bases. The CDR3 totals 13 residues. Written as DNA, the CDR3 is TGCGCCAGCAGGTCCAGCGTTAACAATGAGCAGTTCTTC. This codes for CASRSSVNNEQFF.

The J gene is TRBJ2-7, the V gene TRBV15; 9 bases are a match to TRBD1. Germline loops: CDR1 LNHNV, CDR2 YYDKDF (reference sequence). The CDR3 runs to 14 residues. Trimming at V came to 9 bases and at J to 6 bases, leaving 12 bases not matched to a gene. This CDR3 reads CATRQGEDSSEQYF. DNA of the CDR3: TGTGCCACGCGACAGGGGGAAGATTCCAGCGAGCAGTACTTC.

This rearrangement joins TRBV6-5 to TRBJ2-1; TRBD2 agrees at 13 bases. The V gene's germline CDR1 is MNHEY and CDR2 SVGAGI. V shed 2 bases and J 7 bases; nucleotides not matched to a gene: 5. The CDR3 consists of 16 residues. The DNA of the CDR3 is TGTGCCAGCAGTTACCGACTAGCGGGGGGTGGGAATGAGCAGTTCTTC. Translation: CASSYRLAGGGNEQFF.

This chain joins TRBV6-6 and TRBJ2-7; D ambiguous. The CDR3 loop spans 13 amino acids. Germline CDR1 and CDR2: MNHNY and SVGAGI (reference sequence). Trimming took off 2 bases at V and 0 bases at J, with 5 bases between the two ends. In DNA, the CDR3 is TGTGCCAGCAGTTACACTGGCTCCTACGAGCAGTACTTC. Translating it yields CASSYTGSYEQYF.

The chain joins TRBV2 to TRBJ1-2, with D uncertain. Trimming took off 2 bases at V and 4 bases at J, with 11 bases between the two ends. The CDR3 is 14 residues long. Germline CDR1 reads SNHLY; CDR2 reads FYNNEI. DNA for the CDR3: TGTGCCAGCAGTGAAACCCCTCGGGGCTATGGCTACACCTTC. This codes for CASSETPRGYGYTF.

This rearrangement joins TRBV4-3 to TRBJ2-1; 15 bases align to TRBD2. V was pared by 3 bases and J by 8 bases, with 8 bases of the junction left unmatched. Germline CDR1 LGHNA, CDR2 YSLEER. The CDR3 is made up of 17 amino acids. This chain's CDR3 is CASSHDGLAGGDDEQFF. CDR3 DNA sequence: TGCGCCAGCAGCCACGATGGACTAGCGGGGGGGGACGATGAGCAGTTCTTC.

The genes are TRBV29-1 and TRBJ1-4; D perhaps matches TRBD1 (6 bases). Germline V CDR1 and CDR2: SQVTM, ANQGSEA. This CDR3 contains 14 residues. V lost 5 bases and J lost 0, with 10 bases in between. CDR3 nucleotides: TGCAGCGTTTCGACAGGCTCAACTAATGAAAAACTGTTTTTT. Translated, it gives CSVSTGSTNEKLFF. The variable domain in full, with the rest retrieved from reference TRBV29-1 and TRBJ1-4, is SAVISQKPSRDICQRGTSLTIQCQVDSQVTMMFWYRQQPGQSLTLIATANQGSEATYESGFVIDKFPISRPNLTFSTLTVSNMSPEDSSIYLCSVSTGSTNEKLFFGSGTQLSVL.

V and J are TRBV7-2 and TRBJ2-5, with TRBD2 as a possible D gene (5 bases). The ends were cut back, 1 base at V and 1 base at J, with 10 bases in the middle. This CDR3 has 15 residues. From germline, CDR1 is SGHTA and CDR2 FQGNSA. The DNA of the CDR3 is TGTGCCAGCAGCTTAGAGAGCGGATTCCAAGAGACCCAGTACTTC. It specifies CASSLESGFQETQYF. Filled out from reference TRBV7-2 and TRBJ2-5, the complete variable domain reads GAGVSQSPSNKVTEKGKDVELRCDPISGHTALYWYRQSLGQGLEFLIYFQGNSAPDKSGLPSDRFSAERTGGSVSTLTIQRTQQEDSAVYLCASSLESGFQETQYFGPGTRLLVL.

The rearrangement uses TRBV15 and TRBJ2-6; no clear D gene. Between the trimmed V and J ends, which lost 3 bases and 2 bases, there was a span of 11 bases. Germline V gene sequence: CDR1 LNHNV, CDR2 YYDKDF (reference sequence). This CDR3 has 16 residues. CDR3 sequence: CATSSERLPGANVLTF. In DNA form, the CDR3 reads TGTGCCACCAGCAGCGAAAGACTTCCTGGGGCCAACGTCCTGACTTTC.

The rearrangement uses TRBV11-1 and TRBJ1-2, with TRBD1 matching over 7 bases. The germline V gene has CDR1 SGHAT and CDR2 FQDESV (reference sequence). The CDR3 is made up of 14 amino acids. The ends lost 5 bases at V and 6 bases at J; junction bases unmatched: 9. DNA for the CDR3: TGTGCCAGCAGCCATCCGGGACAGCAGAATGGCTACACCTTC. This sequence encodes CASSHPGQQNGYTF. Based on the CDR3 plus reference TRBV11-1 and TRBJ1-2, the full variable domain is EAEVAQSPRYKITEKSQAVAFWCDPISGHATLYWYRQILGQGPELLVQFQDESVVDDSQLPKDRFSAERLKGVDSTLKIQPAELGDSAMYLCASSHPGQQNGYTFGSGTRLTVV.

The chain carries TRBV5-4 and TRBJ2-7; unclear D gene. Trimming removed 3 bases at V and 3 bases at J, with 13 bases between. Germline CDR1 is SGHNT and CDR2 is YYREEE (reference sequence). This CDR3 region has 14 residues. CDR3 protein: CASSYGQQLYEQYF. The CDR3 DNA sequence: TGTGCCAGCAGCTATGGGCAACAACTCTACGAGCAGTACTTC.

V usage is TRBV18 and J usage is TRBJ2-3, with 9 bases matching TRBD1. Trimming took 2 bases from V and 1 from J; bases not matched to a gene: 1. The germline gives CDR1 KGHSH, CDR2 LQKENI. The CDR3 is 15 residues long. The DNA for the CDR3 is TGTGCCAGCTCACCAAGGACAGGGGGCACAGATACGCAGTATTTT. Translating it yields CASSPRTGGTDTQYF.

The chain links TRBV30 to TRBJ2-1; unclear D gene. With 2 bases removed from V and 5 bases from J, the gap between germline ends came to 4 bases. Germline V gene sequence: CDR1 GTSNPN, CDR2 SVGIG (reference sequence). This CDR3 comprises 11 residues. CDR3 loop: CAWSPDNEQFF. The DNA for the CDR3 is TGTGCCTGGAGTCCCGACAATGAGCAGTTCTTC.

This clone was seen once. The genes are TRBV29-1 and TRBJ1-1; 7 bases fit TRBD1. Germline CDR1 SQVTM, CDR2 ANQGSEA. V was clipped by 6 bases and J by 0 bases; unmatched bases: 10. The CDR3 extends over 15 amino acids. The CDR3 bases are TGCAGCGTATCACAGGGGTGGGGGATGAACACTGAAGCTTTCTTT. Translation gives CSVSQGWGMNTEAFF.

The CDR3, as DNA: TGTGCCAGCAGCCAGGGACACGGTGGGGAACTGTTTTTT. Its protein is CASSQGHGGELFF. The genes are TRBV5-6 and TRBJ1-4; tentatively, D is TRBD1 (6 bases). The CDR3 loop spans 13 amino acids. Germline lookup yields CDR1 SGHDT and CDR2 YYEEEE. V dropped 4 bases and J dropped 12 bases, with 16 bases sitting between them.

V gene TRBV9 combines with J gene TRBJ1-1, with 11 bases matching TRBD1. From germline, CDR1 is SGDLS and CDR2 YYNGEE. Unmatched junction bases numbered 17, after V lost 3 bases and J lost 4 bases. This CDR3 spans 19 amino acids. CDR3 bases: TGTGCCAGCAGCGCTCCCTTAAGGACAGGGGGCGTATCGGGCACTGAAGCTTTCTTT. Translated: CASSAPLRTGGVSGTEAFF. The full variable domain, rest sourced from reference TRBV9 and TRBJ1-1, is DSGVTQTPKHLITATGQRVTLRCSPRSGDLSVYWYQQSLDQGLQFLIQYYNGEERAKGNILERFSAQQFPDLHSELNLSSLELGDSALYFCASSAPLRTGGVSGTEAFFGQGTRLTVV.

J is TRBJ1-6 and V is TRBV6-6; no clear D gene. CDR3 length equals 11 residues. Trimming took 2 bases from V and 10 from J, leaving 3 bases between them. Germline loops: CDR1 MNHNY, CDR2 SVGAGI (reference sequence). CDR3 in DNA: TGTGCCAGCAGTTACCAGTCACCCCTCCACTTT. Protein: CASSYQSPLHF.

This clone appeared a few times. The chain couples TRBV5-1 to TRBJ1-5; D is possibly TRBD1 (6 bases). Germline V CDR1 and CDR2: SGHRS, YFSETQ. The CDR3 extends over 15 amino acids. Trimming removed 4 bases from V and 1 base from J, with 12 bases in between. CDR3 sequence (DNA): TGCGCCAGCAGCCTGGACAGTTCAAGCAATCAGCCCCAGCATTTT. As protein: CASSLDSSSNQPQHF.

The chain is built from TRBV29-1 and TRBJ2-1, with 13 bases matching TRBD2. The trim removed 5 bases at V and 4 bases at J, leaving 14 bases unmatched. The length of the CDR3 is 18 residues. CDR1 and CDR2 (germline): SQVTM, ANQGSEA. The CDR3 loop reads CSVLSRLAGGGRYNEQFF. The CDR3 DNA reads TGCAGCGTTCTATCACGACTAGCGGGGGGCGGGCGTTACAATGAGCAGTTCTTC.

V gene TRBV11-3 combines with J gene TRBJ1-6, with D unresolved. Trimming left V 4 bases short and J 11 bases short, with 12 bases between. Germline values: CDR1 SGHNT, CDR2 YENEEA. The CDR3 is 13 residues long. DNA of the CDR3: TGTGCCAGCAGCTCCGAGCGAGGTACACCCCTCCACTTT. It specifies CASSSERGTPLHF.